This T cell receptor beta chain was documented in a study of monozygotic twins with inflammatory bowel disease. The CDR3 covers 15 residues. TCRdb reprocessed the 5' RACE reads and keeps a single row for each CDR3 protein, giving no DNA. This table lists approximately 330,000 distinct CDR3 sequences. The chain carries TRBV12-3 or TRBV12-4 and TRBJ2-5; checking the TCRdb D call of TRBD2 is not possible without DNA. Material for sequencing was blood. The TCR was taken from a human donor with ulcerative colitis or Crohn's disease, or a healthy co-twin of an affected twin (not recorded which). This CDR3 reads CASSPADLPGETQYF.